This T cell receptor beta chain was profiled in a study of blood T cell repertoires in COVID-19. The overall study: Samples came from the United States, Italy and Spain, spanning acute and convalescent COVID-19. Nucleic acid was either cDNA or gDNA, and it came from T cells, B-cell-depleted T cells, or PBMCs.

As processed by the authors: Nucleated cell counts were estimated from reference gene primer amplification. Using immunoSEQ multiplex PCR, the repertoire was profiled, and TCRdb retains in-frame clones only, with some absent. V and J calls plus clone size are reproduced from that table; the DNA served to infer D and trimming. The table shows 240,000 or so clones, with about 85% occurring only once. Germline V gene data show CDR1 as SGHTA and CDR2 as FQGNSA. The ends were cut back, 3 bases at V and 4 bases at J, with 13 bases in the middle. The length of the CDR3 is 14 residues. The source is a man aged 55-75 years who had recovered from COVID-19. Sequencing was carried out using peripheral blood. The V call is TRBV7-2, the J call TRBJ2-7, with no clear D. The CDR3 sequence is CASSFSMVSYEQYF. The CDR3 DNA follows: TGTGCCAGCAGCTTTAGCATGGTCTCGTACGAGCAGTACTTC.